These 15 T cell receptor beta chains came from one sample sequenced in a study of cytomegalovirus exposure and HLA in healthy donors. The PCR contained 60 Vbeta and 13 Jbeta primers. Some clones are missing from TCRdb's copy, which holds only in-frame ones; the method was immunoSEQ multiplex PCR. In the table there are roughly 200,000 clones, approximately 82% of which are singletons. Source material: PBMCs. These receptors all stem from a man aged 40-50 years in good health and CMV-seropositive.

The V call is TRBV9, the J call TRBJ1-3, with 9 bases matching TRBD1. The CDR3 is made up of 14 amino acids. The V gene end was trimmed by 4 bases and the J gene end by 5 bases; junction bases not matched to a gene: 4. In germline, CDR1 is SGDLS, CDR2 YYNGEE. CDR3 protein: CASSYRGLRNTIYF. In nucleotides, the CDR3 is TGTGCCAGCAGCTACAGGGGGCTTCGAAACACCATATATTTT.

This rearrangement joins TRBV5-1 to TRBJ2-5, with 8 bases aligning to TRBD2. V gave up 0 bases and J gave up 3 bases; unmatched junction bases: 1. There are 14 residues in the CDR3. Germline lookup yields CDR1 SGHRS and CDR2 YFSETQ. The CDR3 DNA reads as TGCGCCAGCAGCTTGGAACTAGCGGAAGAGACCCAGTACTTC. It specifies CASSLELAEETQYF.

The chain joins TRBV14 to TRBJ1-2; 9 nucleotides line up with TRBD1. The trim removed 4 bases at V and 6 bases at J, leaving 3 bases unmatched. Germline CDR1 reads SGHDN; CDR2 reads FVKESK. The CDR3 is made up of 13 amino acids. The CDR3 is CASSPRTGDGYTF. CDR3 bases: TGTGCCAGCAGCCCGCGGACAGGGGATGGCTACACCTTC.

The rearrangement uses TRBV7-8 and TRBJ2-1; 8 positions agree with TRBD2. The CDR3 consists of 14 residues. From germline, CDR1 is SGHVS and CDR2 FQNEAQ. J was trimmed by 9 bases and V by 10 bases; bases with no gene match: 14. CDR3 nucleotides: TGTGCCATTAACCTGGGACTAGTACAAGGTGAGCAGTTCTTC. Amino acid sequence: CAINLGLVQGEQFF.

J is TRBJ1-4 and V is TRBV6-5, with TRBD1 as a possible D gene (6 bases). The ends were cut back, 4 bases at V and 0 bases at J, with 12 bases in the middle. CDR1 and CDR2 (germline): MNHEY, SVGAGI. This CDR3 comprises 16 residues. The CDR3 spells CASSSAGATTNEKLFF. The DNA of the CDR3 is TGTGCCAGCAGTTCCGCAGGGGCCACAACTAATGAAAAACTGTTTTTT.

This rearrangement joins TRBV7-9 to TRBJ2-7; tentatively, D is TRBD2 (6 bases). This CDR3 contains 13 residues. Germline V gene lookup returns CDR1 SEHNR and CDR2 FQNEAQ (reference sequence). Between the trimmed V and J ends, which lost 3 bases and 6 bases, there was a span of 12 bases. This chain's CDR3 is CASSFAGMSEQYF. CDR3 in DNA: TGTGCCAGCAGCTTTGCGGGAATGAGCGAGCAGTACTTC.

This rearrangement joins TRBV27 to TRBJ2-4; D might be TRBD2 (5 bases). V dropped 3 bases and J dropped 2 bases, with 11 bases sitting between them. Germline V gene lookup returns CDR1 MNHEY and CDR2 SMNVEV (reference sequence). The CDR3 covers 15 residues. CDR3 coding DNA: TGTGCCAGCAGTTTCGGGGTCGATTCCAAAAACATTCAGTACTTC. Amino acid sequence: CASSFGVDSKNIQYF.

The chain combines TRBV5-1 with TRBJ2-1; 13 nucleotides line up with TRBD2. Germline V lookup: CDR1 SGHRS, CDR2 YFSETQ. J lost 2 bases, V lost 0 bases, and 2 bases had no gene match. The CDR3 is 17 amino acids. The CDR3 is CASSLGLAGGAYNEQFF. DNA for the CDR3: TGCGCCAGCAGCTTGGGACTAGCGGGAGGTGCCTACAATGAGCAGTTCTTC.

V is TRBV7-2 and J is TRBJ1-3; 8 bases are a match to TRBD1. Germline trimming cut 3 bases from V and 13 bases from J; bases unmatched to any gene: 8. CDR1 is SGHTA, CDR2 FQGNSA, per germline. The CDR3 sequence is 13 residues long. CDR3 DNA: TGTGCCAGCAGCTTTTGGACAGGGCAAGAAATATATTTT. Its protein is CASSFWTGQEIYF.

This chain links TRBV6-4 with TRBJ1-1, with a possible D match to TRBD1 (6 bases). Per the germline V gene, CDR1 is MRHNA and CDR2 is SNTAGT. This CDR3 has 13 residues. The V and J ends lost 6 bases and 1 base respectively, with 9 bases between them. CDR3 sequence (DNA): TGTGCCAGCAGAAAGACAGGGAACACTGAAGCTTTCTTT. Translating gives CASRKTGNTEAFF.

The chain is built from TRBV4-3 and TRBJ1-2; 8 positions agree with TRBD1. CDR1 LGHNA and CDR2 YSLEER come from the germline V gene. With 4 bases clipped from V and 0 bases from J, the junction kept 4 bases outside the gene matches. The CDR3 consists of 15 residues. In DNA form, the CDR3 reads TGCGCCAGCAGCCGGGACAGGTTTACTAACTATGGCTACACCTTC. Amino acid sequence: CASSRDRFTNYGYTF.

The chain joins TRBV10-1 to TRBJ1-4, with D perhaps matching TRBD1 (5 bases). The CDR3 is made up of 14 amino acids. V dropped 2 bases and J dropped 3 bases, with 7 bases sitting between them. Germline V gives CDR1 WNHNN, CDR2 SYGVQD (reference sequence). CDR3 nucleotides: TGCGCCAGCAGTGAGGCAGGGCCTAATGAAAAACTGTTTTTT. Encoded protein: CASSEAGPNEKLFF.

This clone occurred a few times. The gene calls are TRBV6-5 and TRBJ2-1; a possible D gene is TRBD2 (7 bases). The germline V and J ends were trimmed by 0 bases and 10 bases, with 10 bases remaining between them. Germline-derived CDR1 and CDR2 are MNHEY and SVGAGI. This CDR3 contains 13 residues. DNA for the CDR3: TGTGCCAGCAGTTACTCGTGGGGGGGCGAGCAGTTCTTC. Translated: CASSYSWGGEQFF.

V is TRBV5-5 and J is TRBJ2-2; D remains unclear. Between the trimmed V and J ends, which lost 0 bases and 4 bases, there was a span of 7 bases. The length of the CDR3 is 14 residues. The germline V gene encodes CDR1 SGHKS and CDR2 YYEKEE (reference sequence). CDR3 region: CASSLGARTGELFF. In DNA, the CDR3 is TGTGCCAGCAGCTTGGGAGCGCGCACCGGGGAGCTGTTTTTT.

The chain combines TRBV5-1 with TRBJ2-3; perhaps TRBD1 as D (6 bases). This CDR3 region has 13 residues. CDR1 is SGHRS and CDR2 is YFSETQ in the germline V gene. Trimming cost V 1 base and J 6 bases, with 9 bases left between them. The CDR3 reads CASSLHRDDTQYF. CDR3 coding DNA: TGCGCCAGCAGCTTGCACAGGGACGATACGCAGTATTTT.